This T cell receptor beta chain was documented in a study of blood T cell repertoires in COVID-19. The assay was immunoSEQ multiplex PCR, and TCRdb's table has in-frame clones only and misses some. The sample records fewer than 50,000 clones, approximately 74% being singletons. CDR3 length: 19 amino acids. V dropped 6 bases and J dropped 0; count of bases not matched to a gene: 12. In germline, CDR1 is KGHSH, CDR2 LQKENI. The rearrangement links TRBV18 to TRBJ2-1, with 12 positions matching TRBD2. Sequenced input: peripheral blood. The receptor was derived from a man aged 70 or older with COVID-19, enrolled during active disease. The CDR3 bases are TGTGCCAGCTCTCATCGCTCAGGACTAGCGGGAAGCTCCTACAATGAGCAGTTCTTC. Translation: CASSHRSGLAGSSYNEQFF.